This TCR beta chain stems from a study of blood T cell repertoires in COVID-19. Whole-study context: Samples taken during acute and convalescent COVID-19 were collected in the United States, Italy and Spain.

The V end was cut by 3 bases, the J end by 0 bases, with 11 bases between. CDR1 KGHSH and CDR2 LQKENI come from the germline V gene. This CDR3 spans 15 amino acids. Original data processing: Amplifying reference gene primers gave estimates of nucleated cell counts. TCRdb keeps only in-frame clones here, not all; method: immunoSEQ multiplex PCR. D and trimming come from the DNA, and the V and J calls and clone size come from that table. Of some 240,000 clones in the sample, roughly 84% were seen once. The sample taken for sequencing was peripheral blood. This sequence was found in a woman aged 40 to 50 who had recovered from COVID-19. The chain combines TRBV18 with TRBJ1-2, with no clear D. Written as DNA, the CDR3 is TGTGCCAGCTCACCGACTCCCGGAGCTAACTATGGCTACACCTTC. Its translation: CASSPTPGANYGYTF.